The T cell receptor beta chain described here comes from a study of blood T cell repertoires in COVID-19. Whole-study context: Sources were T cells, B-cell-depleted T cells, or PBMCs; the material itself was cDNA or gDNA.

Sequencing was performed with immunoSEQ multiplex PCR; in TCRdb, only in-frame clones are kept and a portion is missing. The sample lists around 200,000 clones, 86% occurring once. Germline V gene sequence: CDR1 SGHRS, CDR2 YFSETQ. The ends were cut back, 4 bases at V and 3 bases at J, with 16 bases in the middle. The length of the CDR3 is 16 residues. The TCR was taken from a woman between 50 and 59 years old in a cohort exposed to, infected with or recovered from COVID-19 (not recorded which). V gene TRBV5-1 combines with J gene TRBJ2-2, with D tentatively TRBD1 (6 bases). The sample consisted of PBMCs or T cells enriched from blood (not recorded which). CDR3 in DNA: TGCGCCAGCAGCATCGGAACAGGGTTGGACACCGGGGAGCTGTTTTTT. It translates to CASSIGTGLDTGELFF.